The source of this T cell receptor (beta chain) is a study of blood T cell repertoires in COVID-19. Study-wide context: Acute-phase and convalescent COVID-19 samples originated in the United States, Italy and Spain. T cells, B-cell-depleted T cells, or PBMCs supplied cDNA or gDNA.

Authors' methods: Researchers report that nucleated cell counts were estimated from reference gene primer amplification. The table came from immunoSEQ multiplex PCR; TCRdb's copy has only in-frame clones and leaves some out. Clone size and the V and J calls come from that table; the DNA yielded D and trimming. The table includes 350,000 or so clones, approximately 89% detected once. V lost 3 bases and J lost 3, with 8 bases in between. The CDR3 loop spans 13 amino acids. Enrolled during active infection, Seattle patients were then followed longitudinally. This rearrangement joins TRBV12-3 or TRBV12-4 to TRBJ1-1, with a tentative D call TRBD1 (6 bases). The receptor's source is a woman aged 25 to 39 with COVID-19, enrolled during active disease. Sequences were obtained from peripheral blood. CDR3 region: CASSLGTHTEAFF. The DNA for the CDR3 is TGTGCCAGCAGTTTGGGGACACACACTGAAGCTTTCTTT.